This record looks at one T cell receptor beta chain sequence and its context. Its specificity is not known. The sample carries other DNA sequences with the same CDR3. Positively selected for CCR7, the CD45RO-negative cells used as naive CD8 cells excluded terminally differentiated effector memory CD45RA+ cells. This record comes from a study of shared clonotypes between healthy human individuals. About the research overall: Per donor, three plates held CD4 naive cells, three held CD4 memory, two held CD8 naive and one held CD8 memory.

Assay used: immunoSEQ multiplex PCR; TCRdb lists only in-frame clones, some missing. Of more than 2 million clones detected, roughly 95% appear once; the ten largest clones hold around 1.7%. Study-wide findings and caveats: Estimated clonotype richness was generally higher in naive than memory subsets.

Germline CDR1 reads LGHNA; CDR2 reads YSLEER. The CDR3 contains 15 residues. Trimming pared 1 base from V and 1 base from J, leaving 8 bases between. J is TRBJ1-5 and V is TRBV4-3; D perhaps matches TRBD1 (5 bases). The TCR comes from a man younger than 30 in good health. Some clones in this sample may be carry-over from other donors' samples. Source material: naive CD8+ T cells from PBMCs. This chain's CDR3 is CASSQGRGSNQPQHF. In DNA form, the CDR3 reads TGCGCCAGCAGCCAAGGCCGGGGCAGCAATCAGCCCCAGCATTTT.